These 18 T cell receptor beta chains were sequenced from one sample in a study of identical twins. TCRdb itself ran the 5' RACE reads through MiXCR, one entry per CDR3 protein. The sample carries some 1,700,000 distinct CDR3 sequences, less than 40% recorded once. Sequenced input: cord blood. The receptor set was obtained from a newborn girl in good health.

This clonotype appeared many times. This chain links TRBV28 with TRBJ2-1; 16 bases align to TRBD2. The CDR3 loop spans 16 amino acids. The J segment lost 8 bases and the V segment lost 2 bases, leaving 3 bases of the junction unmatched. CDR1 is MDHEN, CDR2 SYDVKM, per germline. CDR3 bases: TGTGCCAGCAGTTTAGGGACTAGCGGGAGGGCGGATGAGCAGTTCTTC. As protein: CASSLGTSGRADEQFF.

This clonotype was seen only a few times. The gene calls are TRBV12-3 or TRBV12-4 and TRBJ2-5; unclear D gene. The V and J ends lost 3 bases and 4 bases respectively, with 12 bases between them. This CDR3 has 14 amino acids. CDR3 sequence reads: CASSFSSAGETQYF. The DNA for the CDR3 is TGTGCCAGCAGTTTTTCATCCGCCGGAGAGACCCAGTACTTC.

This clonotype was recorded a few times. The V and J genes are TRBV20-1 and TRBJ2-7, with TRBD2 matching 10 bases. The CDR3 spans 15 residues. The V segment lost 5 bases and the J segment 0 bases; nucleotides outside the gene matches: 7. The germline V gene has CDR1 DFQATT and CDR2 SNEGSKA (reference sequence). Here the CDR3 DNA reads TGCAGTGCTCCCGGACTAGCGGTCCTCTCCTACGAGCAGTACTTC. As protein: CSAPGLAVLSYEQYF.

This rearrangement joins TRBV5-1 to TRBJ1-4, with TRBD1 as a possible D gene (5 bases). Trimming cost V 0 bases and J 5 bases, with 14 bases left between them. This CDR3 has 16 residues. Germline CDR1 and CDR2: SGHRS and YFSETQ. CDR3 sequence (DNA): TGCGCCAGCAGCTTGGCCGGGAGGGGTTCAAATGAAAAACTGTTTTTT. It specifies CASSLAGRGSNEKLFF.

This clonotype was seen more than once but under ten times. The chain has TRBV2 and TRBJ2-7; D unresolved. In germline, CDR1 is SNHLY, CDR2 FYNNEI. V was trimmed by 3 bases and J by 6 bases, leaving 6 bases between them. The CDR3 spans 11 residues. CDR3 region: CASSDYSEQYF. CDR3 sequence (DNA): TGTGCCAGCAGTGATTATTCCGAGCAGTACTTC.

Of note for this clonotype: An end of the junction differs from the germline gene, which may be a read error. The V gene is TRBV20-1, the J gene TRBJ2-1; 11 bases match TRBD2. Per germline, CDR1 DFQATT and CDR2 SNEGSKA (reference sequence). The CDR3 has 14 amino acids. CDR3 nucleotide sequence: TGCGGTGCCCTACTAGCGGGGGACTTCAATGAGCAGTTCTTC. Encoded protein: CGALLAGDFNEQFF.

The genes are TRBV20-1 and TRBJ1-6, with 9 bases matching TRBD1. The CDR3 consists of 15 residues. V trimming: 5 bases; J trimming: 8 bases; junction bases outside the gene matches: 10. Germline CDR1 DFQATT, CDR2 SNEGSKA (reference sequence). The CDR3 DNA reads TGCAGTGCTCGCCCGGGACAGGGAATCTATTCACCCCTCCACTTT. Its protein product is CSARPGQGIYSPLHF.

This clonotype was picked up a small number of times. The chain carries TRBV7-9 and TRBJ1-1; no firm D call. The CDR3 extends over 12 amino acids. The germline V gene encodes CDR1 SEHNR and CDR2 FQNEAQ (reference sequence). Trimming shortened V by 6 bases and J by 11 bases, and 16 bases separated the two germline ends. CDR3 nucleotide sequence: TGTGCCAGCAGTGGAGAACGGGTGGGTGCTTTCTTT. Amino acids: CASSGERVGAFF. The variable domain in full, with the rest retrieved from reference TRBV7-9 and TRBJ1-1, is DTGVSQNPRHKITKRGQNVTFRCDPISEHNRLYWYRQTLGQGPEFLTYFQNEAQLEKSRLLSDRFSAERPKGSFSTLEIQRTEQGDSAMYLCASSGERVGAFFGQGTRLTVV.

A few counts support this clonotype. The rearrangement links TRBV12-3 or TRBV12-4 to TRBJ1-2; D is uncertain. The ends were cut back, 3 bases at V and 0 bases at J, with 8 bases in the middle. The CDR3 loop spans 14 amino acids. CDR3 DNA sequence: TGTGCCAGCAGTTTCCAGGAATCTAACTATGGCTACACCTTC. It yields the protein CASSFQESNYGYTF.

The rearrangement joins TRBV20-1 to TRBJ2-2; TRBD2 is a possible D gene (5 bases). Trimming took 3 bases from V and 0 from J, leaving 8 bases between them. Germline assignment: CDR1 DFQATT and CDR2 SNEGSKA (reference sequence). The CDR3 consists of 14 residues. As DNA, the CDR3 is TGCAGTGCTAGGGTGACTACGAACACCGGGGAGCTGTTTTTT. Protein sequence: CSARVTTNTGELFF.

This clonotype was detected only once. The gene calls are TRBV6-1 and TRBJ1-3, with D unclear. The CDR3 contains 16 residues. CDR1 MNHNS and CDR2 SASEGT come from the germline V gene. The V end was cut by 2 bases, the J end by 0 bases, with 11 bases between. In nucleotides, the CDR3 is TGTGCCAGCAGTGAACATAGCTCGTACTCTGGAAACACCATATATTTT. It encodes CASSEHSSYSGNTIYF.

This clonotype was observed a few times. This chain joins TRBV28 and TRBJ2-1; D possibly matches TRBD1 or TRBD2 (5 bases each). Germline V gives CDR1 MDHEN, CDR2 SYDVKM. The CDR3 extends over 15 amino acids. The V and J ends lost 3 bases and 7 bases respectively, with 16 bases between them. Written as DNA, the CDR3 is TGTGCCAGCAGTTTGGGGCGGGCCGTCCGTAATGAGCAGTTCTTC. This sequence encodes CASSLGRAVRNEQFF.

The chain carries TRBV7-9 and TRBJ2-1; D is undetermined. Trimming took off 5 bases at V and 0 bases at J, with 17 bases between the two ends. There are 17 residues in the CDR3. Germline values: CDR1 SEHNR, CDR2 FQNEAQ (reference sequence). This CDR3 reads CASSPPVGQSSYNEQFF. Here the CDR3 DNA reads TGTGCCAGCAGCCCCCCGGTAGGGCAGAGCTCCTACAATGAGCAGTTCTTC. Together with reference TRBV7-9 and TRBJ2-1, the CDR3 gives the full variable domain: DTGVSQNPRHKITKRGQNVTFRCDPISEHNRLYWYRQTLGQGPEFLTYFQNEAQLEKSRLLSDRFSAERPKGSFSTLEIQRTEQGDSAMYLCASSPPVGQSSYNEQFFGPGTRLTVL.

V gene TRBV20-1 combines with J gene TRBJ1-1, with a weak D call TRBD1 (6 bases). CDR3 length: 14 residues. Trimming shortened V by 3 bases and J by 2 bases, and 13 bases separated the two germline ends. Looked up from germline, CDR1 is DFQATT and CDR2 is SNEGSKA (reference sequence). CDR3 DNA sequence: TGCAGTGCTAGTATCGGGGGCGCTAACACTGAAGCTTTCTTT. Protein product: CSASIGGANTEAFF.

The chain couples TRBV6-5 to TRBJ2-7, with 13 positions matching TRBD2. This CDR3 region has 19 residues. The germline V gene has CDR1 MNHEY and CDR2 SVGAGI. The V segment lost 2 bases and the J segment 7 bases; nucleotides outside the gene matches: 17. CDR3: CASSYPGLAGASSYNEQYF. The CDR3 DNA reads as TGTGCCAGCAGTTACCCTGGACTAGCGGGGGCGAGCTCCTACAATGAGCAGTACTTC.

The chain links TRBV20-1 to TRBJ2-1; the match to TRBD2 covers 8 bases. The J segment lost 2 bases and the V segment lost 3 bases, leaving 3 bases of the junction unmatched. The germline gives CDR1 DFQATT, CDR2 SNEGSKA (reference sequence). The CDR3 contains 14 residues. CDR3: CSARAGGTYNEQFF. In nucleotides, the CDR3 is TGCAGTGCTAGGGCGGGAGGAACCTACAATGAGCAGTTCTTC.

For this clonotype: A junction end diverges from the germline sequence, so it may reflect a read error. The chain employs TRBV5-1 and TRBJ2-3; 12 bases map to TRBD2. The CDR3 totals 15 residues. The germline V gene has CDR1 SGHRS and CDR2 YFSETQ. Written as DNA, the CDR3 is TGCGCCAGCAGCTGGACTAGCGGGAACACAGGTACGCAGTATTTT. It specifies CASSWTSGNTGTQYF.

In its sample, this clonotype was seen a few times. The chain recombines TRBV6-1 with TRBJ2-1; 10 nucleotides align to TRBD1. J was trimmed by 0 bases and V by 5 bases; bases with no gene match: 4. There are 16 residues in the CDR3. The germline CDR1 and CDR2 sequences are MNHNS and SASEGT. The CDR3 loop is CASSRRTGGSYNEQFF. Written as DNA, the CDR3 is TGTGCCAGCAGTCGGAGGACAGGGGGCTCCTACAATGAGCAGTTCTTC.